This TCR beta chain stems from a study of blood T cell repertoires in COVID-19. Libraries were prepared by immunoSEQ multiplex PCR; TCRdb keeps only in-frame clonotypes and omits some of them. The sample records about 230,000 clones, less than 85% being singletons. This clone was counted once. CDR3 length: 14 amino acids. The junction had 1 base not matched to a gene; V was cut back by 3 bases and J by 3 bases. Looked up from germline, CDR1 is SEHNR and CDR2 is FQNEAQ (reference sequence). Sequenced material: peripheral blood. The TCR comes from a woman in her 70s with active or convalescent COVID-19. The V gene is TRBV7-9, the J gene TRBJ2-3; TRBD2 matches 9 bases. DNA of the CDR3: TGTGCCAGCAGCTTCCTAGCGGGGACAGATACGCAGTATTTT. Its translation is CASSFLAGTDTQYF.